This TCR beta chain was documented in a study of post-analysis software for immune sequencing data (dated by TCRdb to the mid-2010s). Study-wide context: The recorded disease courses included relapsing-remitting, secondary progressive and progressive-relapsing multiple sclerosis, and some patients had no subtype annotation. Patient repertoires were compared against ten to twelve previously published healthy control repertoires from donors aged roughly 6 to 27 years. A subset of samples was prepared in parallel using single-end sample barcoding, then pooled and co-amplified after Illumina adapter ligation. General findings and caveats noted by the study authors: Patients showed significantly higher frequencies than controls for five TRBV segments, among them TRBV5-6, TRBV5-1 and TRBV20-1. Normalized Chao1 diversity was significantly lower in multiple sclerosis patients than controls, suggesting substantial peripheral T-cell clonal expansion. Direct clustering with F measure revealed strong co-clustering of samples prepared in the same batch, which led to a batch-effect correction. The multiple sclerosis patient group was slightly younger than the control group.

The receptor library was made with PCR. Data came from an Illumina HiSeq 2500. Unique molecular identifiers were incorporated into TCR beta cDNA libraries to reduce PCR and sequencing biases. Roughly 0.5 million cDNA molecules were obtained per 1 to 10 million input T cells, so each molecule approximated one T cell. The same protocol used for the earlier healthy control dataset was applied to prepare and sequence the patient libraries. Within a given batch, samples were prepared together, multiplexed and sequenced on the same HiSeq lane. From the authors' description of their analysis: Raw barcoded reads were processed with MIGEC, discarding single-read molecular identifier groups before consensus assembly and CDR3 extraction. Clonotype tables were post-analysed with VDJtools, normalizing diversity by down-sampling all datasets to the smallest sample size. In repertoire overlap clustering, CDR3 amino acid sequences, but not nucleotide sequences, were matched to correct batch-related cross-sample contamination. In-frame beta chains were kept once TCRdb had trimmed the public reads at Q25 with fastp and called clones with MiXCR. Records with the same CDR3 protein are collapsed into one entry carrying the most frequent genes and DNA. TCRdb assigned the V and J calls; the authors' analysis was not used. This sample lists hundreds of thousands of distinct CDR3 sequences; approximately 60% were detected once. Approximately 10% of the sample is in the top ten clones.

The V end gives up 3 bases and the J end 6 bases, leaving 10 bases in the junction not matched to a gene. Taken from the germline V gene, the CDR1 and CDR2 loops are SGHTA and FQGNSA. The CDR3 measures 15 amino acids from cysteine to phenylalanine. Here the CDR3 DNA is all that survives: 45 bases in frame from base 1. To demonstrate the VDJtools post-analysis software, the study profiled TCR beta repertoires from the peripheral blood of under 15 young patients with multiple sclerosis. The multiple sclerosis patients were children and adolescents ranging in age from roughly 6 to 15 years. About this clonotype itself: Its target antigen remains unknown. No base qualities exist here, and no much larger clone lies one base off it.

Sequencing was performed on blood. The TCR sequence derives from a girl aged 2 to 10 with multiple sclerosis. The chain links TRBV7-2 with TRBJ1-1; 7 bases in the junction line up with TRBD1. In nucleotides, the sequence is TGTGCCAGCAGCTTCCGACAGGGAGGTTTTCCTGAAGCTTTCTTT. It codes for CASSFRQGGFPEAFF.